A selection of T cell receptor beta chains follows, all from one sample in a study of T cell repertoires in cytomegalovirus infection. These receptors are not linked to any known antigen. TCRdb re-called the reads through MiXCR, storing one row per CDR3 protein. The sample records around 710,000 distinct CDR3 sequences, 25% to 30% being singletons. The material sequenced was cultured CD8+ T cells from PBMCs, taken from culture after CMV antigen stimulation. These receptors were obtained from a human donor in good health (CMV status not recorded). Some clones in this sample may be carry-over from other donors' samples. Each CDR3 is given with its conserved first and last residue.

>TRBJ1-2|15|TRBV13
CASSSAQSRGYGYTF
>TRBJ1-1|15|TRBV7-9
CASSSPGGSGTEAFF
>TRBJ2-7|14|TRBV3-1
CASSQADRDYEQYF
>TRBJ1-5|14|TRBV27
CASNQIPANQPQHF
>TRBJ1-1|16|TRBV5-3
CASSQGTGALGTEAFF
>TRBJ2-5|16|TRBV29-1
CSVEGGAGLYQETQYF
>TRBJ1-2|15|TRBV19
CASSIDGRGVYGYTF
>TRBJ2-1|14|TRBV2
CASSGLAGVDEQFF
>TRBJ2-7|15|TRBV19
CASSIFAGAIYEQYF
>TRBJ1-2|18|TRBV6-2/TRBV6-3
CASSPLPEVAADGSSDTF
>TRBJ2-5|13|TRBV20-1
CSATGSGVETQYF
>TRBJ1-2|12|TRBV5-4
CASSLDPAGYTF
>TRBJ2-3|18|TRBV7-6
CASSLRGGSQGVADTQYF
>TRBJ2-3|16|TRBV13
CASSNPYEATGDTQYF
>TRBJ1-1|17|TRBV6-5
CASSYYRQGGQNTEAFF
>TRBJ2-1|17|TRBV7-4
CASRPPSEWKFYNEQFF
>TRBJ1-5|16|TRBV6-1
CASSEAESYSNQPQHF
>TRBJ2-1|13|TRBV2
CASDFNSYNEQFF
>TRBJ2-3|16|TRBV7-6
CASSLVRDRATDTQYF
>TRBJ1-5|18|TRBV10-3
CAISERDSLVYSNQPQHF
>TRBJ2-5|15|TRBV9
CASSVRGGLRETQYF
>TRBJ2-1|16|TRBV7-9
CASSLPTSGGSNEQLF
>TRBJ2-7|13|TRBV10-1
CASSESLGYEQYF
>TRBJ2-3|15|TRBV7-6
CASSLRGESTDTQYF
>TRBJ1-4|18|TRBV19
CASSDYTGERATNEKLFF
>TRBJ1-1|17|TRBV18
CASALSPGKVENTEAFF
>TRBJ2-1|15|TRBV19
CASSPLAGGVNEQFF